The following is a TCR beta chain sequence with its context. The antigen remains unidentified. This entry belongs to a study of cytomegalovirus exposure and HLA in healthy donors. General study findings and limits: Prediction of most subjects' HLA-A and HLA-B alleles by TCR beta sequences was reportedly accurate.

Researchers ran the PCR with 60 Vbeta and 13 Jbeta primers. Sequenced by immunoSEQ multiplex PCR; TCRdb stores in-frame clones only, minus some. This table has some 120,000 clones, about 80% appearing once. From germline, CDR1 is SNHLY and CDR2 FYNNEI. CDR3 length equals 13 residues. V lost 8 bases and J lost 5; bases outside the gene matches: 4. J is TRBJ2-1 and V is TRBV2; 9 bases agree with TRBD2. The receptor's source is a middle-aged man in good health and CMV-seronegative. Sequencing was done on a sample of PBMCs. The CDR3 spells CASQLAGNNEQFF. The CDR3 DNA reads as TGTGCCAGCCAGCTAGCGGGAAACAATGAGCAGTTCTTC.